Listed here are 13 T cell receptor beta chains from one sample, sequenced in a study of radiation and T cells in renal cell carcinoma. Generated by immunoSEQ multiplex PCR, the TCRdb table keeps only in-frame clones and is missing some. Of tens of thousands of clones listed, roughly three quarters were seen once; the top ten hold less than 7.5%. Time point denoted: baseline pretreatment blood. Treatment: 15 Gy SBRT to primary tumor, nephrectomy 4 weeks later. The starting material was blood, obtained from a patient whose treatment included radiotherapy and nephrectomy. Receptors originate from a man in his fifties or sixties with renal cell carcinoma.

This clone was picked up one time. The chain uses TRBV2 and TRBJ2-2; D possibly matches TRBD1 or TRBD2 (5 bases each). CDR1 is SNHLY and CDR2 is FYNNEI in the germline V gene. V shed 4 bases and J shed 3 bases, with 9 bases lying between them. The CDR3 extends over 14 amino acids. Written as DNA, the CDR3 is TGTGCCAGCAGTGCCGGGACCGACACCGGGGAGCTGTTTTTT. As protein: CASSAGTDTGELFF.

This rearrangement joins TRBV11-3 to TRBJ2-1, with 10 nucleotides matching TRBD1. This CDR3 comprises 14 residues. Germline V lookup: CDR1 SGHNT, CDR2 YENEEA. Trimming cost V 3 bases and J 7 bases; bases outside gene matches: 3. CDR3 coding DNA: TGTGCCAGCAGCTTGGGACAGGGGAGTAATGAGCAGTTCTTC. Protein: CASSLGQGSNEQFF. Complete variable domain (other parts from reference TRBV11-3 and TRBJ2-1): EAGVVQSPRYKIIEKKQPVAFWCNPISGHNTLYWYLQNLGQGPELLIRYENEEAVDDSQLPKDRFSAERLKGVDSTLKIQPAELGDSAVYLCASSLGQGSNEQFFGPGTRLTVL.

This rearrangement joins TRBV11-2 to TRBJ2-1; TRBD1 matches at 8 bases. CDR1 is SGHAT and CDR2 is FQNNGV in the germline V gene. Losses at the gene ends were 3 bases for V and 4 bases for J; bases not matched to a gene: 5. CDR3 length: 15 amino acids. The CDR3 spells CASSFGDRQYNEQFF. The CDR3 DNA follows: TGTGCCAGCAGCTTTGGGGACAGGCAATACAATGAGCAGTTCTTC.

The chain uses TRBV7-2 and TRBJ1-5; D is possibly TRBD1 (6 bases). This CDR3 contains 13 residues. Trimming left V 3 bases short and J 11 bases short, with 14 bases between. Germline CDR1 is SGHTA and CDR2 is FQGNSA. In nucleotides, the CDR3 is TGTGCCAGCAGCTTGGACCGGGACACAGCCCAGCATTTT. It translates to CASSLDRDTAQHF.

This clone was counted a few times. V usage is TRBV13 and J usage is TRBJ1-1, with D uncertain. Per germline, CDR1 PRHDT and CDR2 FYEKMQ (reference sequence). The CDR3 has 12 residues. V lost 5 bases, J lost 1 base, and 5 bases lay in between. The CDR3 coding sequence is TGTGCCAGCAGCCTTCCGAACACTGAAGCTTTCTTT. Translated, it gives CASSLPNTEAFF.

This clone was observed a handful of times. The rearrangement uses TRBV7-2 and TRBJ1-6; the D gene is possibly TRBD1 (6 bases). Looked up from germline, CDR1 is SGHTA and CDR2 is FQGNSA. The CDR3 runs to 13 residues. Trimming removed 3 bases from V and 8 bases from J, with 8 bases in between. The CDR3, as DNA: TGTGCCAGCAGCTTGAACAGGGATTCACCCCTCCACTTT. As protein: CASSLNRDSPLHF.

This chain uses TRBV14 with TRBJ2-1, with 9 bases aligning to TRBD2. This CDR3 has 16 residues. V trimming: 4 bases; J trimming: 5 bases; junction bases outside the gene matches: 9. The germline V gene encodes CDR1 SGHDN and CDR2 FVKESK. The CDR3 DNA reads as TGTGCCAGCAGCCCCGGGACTAGCTGGGGGCACAATGAGCAGTTCTTC. It is translated as CASSPGTSWGHNEQFF.

The J gene is TRBJ1-2, the V gene TRBV6-5; 7 positions agree with TRBD1. Germline V CDR1 and CDR2: MNHEY, SVGAGI. This CDR3 spans 14 amino acids. Losses at the gene ends were 6 bases for V and 2 bases for J; bases not matched to a gene: 6. The CDR3 sequence is CASRDTGVNYGYTF. In nucleotides, the CDR3 is TGTGCCAGCAGAGATACAGGGGTGAACTATGGCTACACCTTC.

The chain employs TRBV7-6 and TRBJ2-7; 12 nucleotides line up with TRBD2. The CDR3 is 17 residues long. From germline, CDR1 is SGHVS and CDR2 FNYEAQ. V shed 5 bases and J 2 bases; nucleotides not matched to a gene: 10. This chain's CDR3 is CASSKTSGGKTTYEQYF. CDR3 DNA sequence: TGTGCCAGCAGCAAGACTAGCGGGGGAAAAACTACCTACGAGCAGTACTTC. The whole variable domain, filled in from reference TRBV7-6 and TRBJ2-7, reads GAGVSQSPRYKVTKRGQDVALRCDPISGHVSLYWYRQALGQGPEFLTYFNYEAQQDKSGLPNDRFSAERPEGSISTLTIQRTEQRDSAMYRCASSKTSGGKTTYEQYFGPGTRLTVT.

This rearrangement joins TRBV15 to TRBJ1-1; D remains unclear. Germline loops: CDR1 LNHNV, CDR2 YYDKDF (reference sequence). This CDR3 has 13 amino acids. The ends were cut back, 0 bases at V and 8 bases at J, with 10 bases in the middle. The CDR3 here is CATSRDPQSEAFF. The CDR3 nucleotides read TGTGCCACCAGCAGAGATCCCCAATCCGAAGCTTTCTTT.

The CDR3 spells CAISEGAGESEQYV. The CDR3 nucleotides are TGTGCCATCAGTGAGGGAGCGGGAGAAAGCGAGCAGTACGTC. This chain connects TRBV10-3 to TRBJ2-7; TRBD2 matches at 8 bases. V shed 2 bases, J shed 6 bases, and the junction held 6 bases outside the gene matches. This CDR3 is 14 amino acids long. Germline CDR1 reads ENHRY; CDR2 reads SYGVKD.

The chain combines TRBV30 with TRBJ2-7; D is perhaps TRBD1 or TRBD2 (6 bases each). The germline V gene has CDR1 GTSNPN and CDR2 SVGIG (reference sequence). V dropped 6 bases and J dropped 2 bases, with 14 bases sitting between them. The length of the CDR3 is 13 residues. CDR3 sequence: CACRGRPTYEQYF. DNA of the CDR3: TGTGCCTGTCGGGGGCGGCCAACCTACGAGCAGTACTTC.

This clone was counted a single time. A read error may produce the germline difference seen at one junction end. The rearrangement uses TRBV19 and TRBJ1-5, with a weak D call TRBD1 (5 bases). Germline CDR1 and CDR2: LNHDA and SQIVND (reference sequence). The CDR3 length is 16 residues. CDR3 DNA: TGTGCCAGTTGTATAGAAGCCTGGGACCTCAATCAGCCCCAGCATTTT. It translates to CASCIEAWDLNQPQHF.